A selection of T cell receptor beta chains follows, all from one sample in a study of T cells in tuberculosis. TCRdb's table, derived via immunoSEQ multiplex PCR, lists solely in-frame clones and lacks some. Altogether 33,000 or so clones are present, over 90% being singletons, with the ten largest covering more than 6.5%. Sequencing was done on a sample of PBMCs. The receptor set was obtained from a donor aged 10-29 years with latent tuberculosis or without tuberculosis infection. Both conserved end residues are part of each CDR3. A D gene is named only where the DNA matches it firmly. Size values are once, few and many counts, or a class for expanded clones, and some rows have none.

D gene,V gene,J gene,clone size,CDR3 protein,CDR3 DNA
TRBD1,TRBV18,TRBJ2-7,-,CASSAPDRGYYEQYF,TGTGCCAGCTCGGCCCCCGACAGGGGCTACTACGAGCAGTACTTC
TRBD1,TRBV9,TRBJ1-2,-,CASSGPTGVGYGYTF,TGTGCCAGCAGCGGACCTACAGGGGTTGGGTATGGCTACACCTTC
TRBD1,TRBV5-1,TRBJ2-2,-,CASSSYSDRDTGELFF,TGCGCCAGCAGCTCGTATTCCGACAGGGACACCGGGGAGCTGTTTTTT
TRBD1,TRBV5-1,TRBJ1-1,once,CASSLSGGAYAEAFF,TGCGCCAGCAGTCTATCAGGGGGCGCTTACGCTGAAGCTTTCTTT
-,TRBV19,TRBJ1-2,-,CASSIVVAYYGYTF,TGTGCCAGTAGTATAGTTGTGGCATACTATGGCTACACCTTC
TRBD1,TRBV5-1,TRBJ2-7,few,CASSLLPGQGREQYF,TGCGCCAGCAGCTTGTTACCGGGACAGGGTCGGGAGCAGTACTTC
-,TRBV9,TRBJ2-7,once,CASSPGFEQYF,TGTGCCAGCAGCCCCGGGTTCGAGCAGTACTTC
-,TRBV15,TRBJ2-7,-,CATSSRISYEQYF,TGTGCCACCAGCAGCCGTATCTCCTACGAGCAGTACTTC
-,TRBV5-1,TRBJ2-1,-,CASSFAPEDEQFF,TGCGCCAGCAGCTTCGCGCCGGAGGATGAGCAGTTCTTC
TRBD2,TRBV13,TRBJ2-3,-,CASSSWTSGDTDTQYF,TGTGCCAGCAGCTCCTGGACTAGCGGGGACACAGATACGCAGTATTTT
-,TRBV25-1,TRBJ1-6,-,CASSSSGAYSPLHF,TGTGCCAGCAGTTCGTCAGGGGCCTATTCACCCCTCCACTTT
-,TRBV5-1,TRBJ2-5,once,CASSLVRGQETQYF,TGCGCCAGCAGCTTGGTGCGCGGCCAAGAGACCCAGTACTTC
TRBD1,TRBV5-1,TRBJ2-7,-,CASSLASGGRSYEQYF,TGCGCCAGCAGCTTGGCCTCAGGGGGCAGATCCTACGAGCAGTACTTC
-,TRBV7-3,TRBJ1-3,-,CASSLRGHLSGNTIYF,TGTGCCAGCAGCCTAAGGGGACACCTTAGCGGAAACACCATATATTTT
TRBD1,TRBV19,TRBJ1-2,-,CASRTGMNGYTF,TGTGCCAGTAGGACAGGGATGAATGGCTACACCTTC
TRBD2,TRBV7-2,TRBJ2-7,-,CASSFRASGATTSYEQYF,TGTGCCAGCAGCTTCCGGGCTAGCGGGGCGACTACCTCCTACGAGCAGTACTTC
-,TRBV19,TRBJ2-1,-,CASIRSDTAEQFF,TGTGCCAGTATTCGCTCGGACACTGCTGAGCAGTTCTTC
TRBD1,TRBV27,TRBJ2-1,-,CASSLSGTVYNEQFF,TGTGCCAGCAGTTTATCGGGGACAGTGTACAATGAGCAGTTCTTC
-,TRBV2,TRBJ2-7,-,CASETFSSYEQYF,TGTGCCAGCGAAACTTTTAGCTCCTACGAGCAGTACTTC
TRBD1,TRBV30,TRBJ2-7,once,CAWSWDRGTSEQYF,TGTGCCTGGAGTTGGGACAGGGGAACCTCCGAGCAGTACTTC
-,TRBV19,TRBJ1-2,-,CASSTPARGYTF,TGTGCCAGTAGTACCCCAGCTAGGGGCTACACCTTC
-,TRBV2,TRBJ1-3,once,CASSEARPGSGNTIYF,TGTGCCAGCAGTGAAGCGCGTCCAGGGTCGGGAAACACCATATATTTT
TRBD1,TRBV7-2,TRBJ2-2,-,CASTRDRQNTGELFF,TGTGCCAGCACCCGGGACAGACAGAACACCGGGGAGCTGTTTTTT
-,TRBV5-8,TRBJ1-6,-,CASSLDQDYNSPLHF,TGTGCCAGCAGCTTGGATCAGGACTATAATTCACCCCTCCACTTT
-,TRBV4-1,TRBJ2-3,-,CASSPILAPDTQYF,TGCGCCAGCAGCCCAATCCTAGCTCCAGATACGCAGTATTTT
TRBD2,TRBV7-8,TRBJ2-1,-,CASSSGGANEQFF,TGTGCCAGCAGCTCCGGGGGGGCGAATGAGCAGTTCTTC
-,TRBV6-5,TRBJ1-2,-,CASSSATGNYGYTF,TGTGCCAGCAGTTCCGCGACAGGAAACTATGGCTACACCTTC
-,TRBV4-3,TRBJ2-1,-,CASSQGGGHSYNEQFF,TGCGCCAGCAGCCAAGGCGGGGGCCACTCCTACAATGAGCAGTTCTTC